The present T cell receptor beta chain was sequenced within a study of cytomegalovirus exposure and HLA in healthy donors. Germline V gives CDR1 SGHNT, CDR2 YYREEE (reference sequence). The CDR3 runs to 15 residues. V was pared by 0 bases and J by 7 bases, with 6 bases of the junction left unmatched. The study ran its PCR with 60 Vbeta and 13 Jbeta primers. The protocol was immunoSEQ multiplex PCR, while the TCRdb copy is restricted to in-frame clones and leaves out a portion. Of approximately 130,000 clones in the sample, 81% were seen once. The clonotype was recovered from a man between 18 and 35 years old in good health and CMV-seronegative. The specimen was PBMCs. The chain is built from TRBV5-4 and TRBJ2-1, with 8 bases aligning to TRBD2. CDR3 residues: CASSLVVGGVNEQFF. The CDR3 nucleotides are TGTGCCAGCAGCTTGGTGGTCGGGGGGGTGAATGAGCAGTTCTTC.